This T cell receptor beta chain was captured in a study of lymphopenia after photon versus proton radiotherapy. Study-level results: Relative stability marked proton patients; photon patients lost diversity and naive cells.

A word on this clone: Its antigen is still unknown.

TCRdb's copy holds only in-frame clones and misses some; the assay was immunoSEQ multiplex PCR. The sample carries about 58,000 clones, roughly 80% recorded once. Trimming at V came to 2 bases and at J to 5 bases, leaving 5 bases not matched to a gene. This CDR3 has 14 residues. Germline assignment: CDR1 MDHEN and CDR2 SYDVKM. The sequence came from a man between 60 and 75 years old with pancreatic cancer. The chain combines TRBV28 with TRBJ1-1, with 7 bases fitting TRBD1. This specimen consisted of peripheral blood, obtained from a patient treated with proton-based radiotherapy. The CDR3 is CASSLEGARTEAFF. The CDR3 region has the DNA TGTGCCAGCAGTTTAGAGGGGGCGCGAACTGAAGCTTTCTTT.